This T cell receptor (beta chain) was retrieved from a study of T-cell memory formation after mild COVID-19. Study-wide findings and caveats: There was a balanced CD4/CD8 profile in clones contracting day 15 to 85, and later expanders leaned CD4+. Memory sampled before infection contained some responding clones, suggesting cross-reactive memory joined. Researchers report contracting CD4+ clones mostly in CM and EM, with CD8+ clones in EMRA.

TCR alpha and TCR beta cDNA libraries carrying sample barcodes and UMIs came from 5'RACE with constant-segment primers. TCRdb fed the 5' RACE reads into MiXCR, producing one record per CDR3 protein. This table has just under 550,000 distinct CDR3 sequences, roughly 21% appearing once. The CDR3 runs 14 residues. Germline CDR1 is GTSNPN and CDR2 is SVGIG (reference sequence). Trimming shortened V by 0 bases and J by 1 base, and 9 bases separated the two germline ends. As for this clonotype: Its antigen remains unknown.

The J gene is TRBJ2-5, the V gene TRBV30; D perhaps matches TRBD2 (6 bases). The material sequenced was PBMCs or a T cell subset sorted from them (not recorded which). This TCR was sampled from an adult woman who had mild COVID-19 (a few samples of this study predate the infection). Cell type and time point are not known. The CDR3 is CAWSVAGLQETQYF. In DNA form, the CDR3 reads TGTGCCTGGAGTGTAGCGGGTCTCCAAGAGACCCAGTACTTC.